The 12 T cell receptor beta chains reported below all come from one sample, sequenced in a study of cytomegalovirus exposure and HLA in healthy donors. The study ran its PCR with 60 Vbeta and 13 Jbeta primers. The protocol was immunoSEQ multiplex PCR, while the TCRdb copy is restricted to in-frame clones and leaves out a portion. The sample contains 310,000 or so clones, roughly 89% of which appear only once. Sequencing was done on a sample of PBMCs. These TCRs come from a woman aged 18-30 years in good health and CMV-seronegative.

This chain links TRBV5-1 with TRBJ2-5, with a possible D match to TRBD1 (6 bases). Per germline, CDR1 SGHRS and CDR2 YFSETQ. The V and J ends lost 2 bases and 2 bases respectively, with 13 bases between them. The CDR3 is 15 residues long. As DNA, the CDR3 is TGCGCCAGCAGCTTTCAGGGGAGCCCACAAGAGACCCAGTACTTC. Protein sequence: CASSFQGSPQETQYF.

The chain is built from TRBV2 and TRBJ1-1, with TRBD1 identical over 7 bases. Germline CDR1 SNHLY, CDR2 FYNNEI. The CDR3 consists of 15 residues. Germline trimming cut 7 bases from V and 0 bases from J; bases unmatched to any gene: 8. The CDR3 region has the DNA TGTGCCAGCAAGAGGGAGACAGGGCTGAACACTGAAGCTTTCTTT. Its translation is CASKRETGLNTEAFF.

The CDR3 loop reads CASSFPSGGSREQYF. CDR3 nucleotide sequence: TGTGCCAGCAGCTTCCCTAGCGGGGGGTCGAGAGAGCAGTACTTC. The rearrangement uses TRBV5-6 and TRBJ2-5, with TRBD2 matching over 11 bases. Germline assignment: CDR1 SGHDT and CDR2 YYEEEE. J gave up 11 bases and V 2 bases, and 11 bases lay outside the gene matches. The CDR3 loop spans 15 amino acids.

The genes are TRBV2 and TRBJ1-5, with no clear D. This CDR3 is 15 amino acids long. The ends were cut back, 7 bases at V and 5 bases at J, with 18 bases in the middle. Per germline, CDR1 SNHLY and CDR2 FYNNEI. CDR3: CASKKEGVGYQPQHF. CDR3 coding DNA: TGTGCCAGCAAAAAGGAGGGCGTCGGCTATCAGCCCCAGCATTTT.

The chain combines TRBV15 with TRBJ2-7, with D hard to call. This CDR3 region has 15 residues. Germline CDR1 reads LNHNV; CDR2 reads YYDKDF (reference sequence). Trimming pared 0 bases from V and 2 bases from J, leaving 11 bases between. For the CDR3, the DNA is TGTGCCACCAGCAGAGACCCCCGGTACCCCTACGAGCAGTACTTC. Translating gives CATSRDPRYPYEQYF.

DNA for the CDR3: TGTGCCTGGAGCCCGGAGAATGAGCAGTTCTTC. This translates into CAWSPENEQFF. The chain uses TRBV30 and TRBJ2-1; D gene ambiguous. Between the trimmed V and J ends, which lost 3 bases and 7 bases, there was a span of 7 bases. The CDR3 runs to 11 residues. CDR1 is GTSNPN, CDR2 SVGIG, per germline (reference sequence).

In its sample, this clone was seen a few times. This chain uses TRBV7-9 with TRBJ2-5; no reliable D call. CDR1 SEHNR and CDR2 FQNEAQ come from the germline V gene (reference sequence). Trimming left V 3 bases short and J 5 bases short, with 7 bases between. This CDR3 has 12 residues. CDR3 bases: TGTGCCAGCAGCTTGGGCGTGGAGACCCAGTACTTC. It is translated as CASSLGVETQYF.

The chain carries TRBV10-3 and TRBJ1-2; possibly TRBD1 for D (6 bases). The CDR3 totals 14 residues. V lost 3 bases, J lost 4 bases, and 12 bases lay in between. In germline, CDR1 is ENHRY, CDR2 SYGVKD. The CDR3 is CAISEGDITYGYTF. The CDR3 coding sequence is TGTGCCATCAGTGAAGGGGACATAACCTATGGCTACACCTTC.

The chain carries TRBV30 and TRBJ1-1; 10 bases agree with TRBD1. CDR1 is GTSNPN and CDR2 is SVGIG in the germline V gene (reference sequence). This CDR3 is built from 14 residues. V dropped 6 bases and J dropped 2; count of bases not matched to a gene: 6. CDR3 sequence: CACGRDRGNTEAFF. Written as DNA, the CDR3 is TGTGCCTGTGGCCGGGACAGGGGAAACACTGAAGCTTTCTTT. Full variable domain (missing parts from reference TRBV30 and TRBJ1-1): SQTIHQWPATLVQPVGSPLSLECTVEGTSNPNLYWYRQAAGRGLQLLFYSVGIGQISSEVPQNLSASRPQDRQFILSSKKLLLSDSGFYLCACGRDRGNTEAFFGQGTRLTVV.

This chain's CDR3 is CASSQSLDFGYTF. In DNA, the CDR3 is TGTGCCAGCAGCCAATCACTGGACTTTGGCTACACCTTC. V gene TRBV16 combines with J gene TRBJ1-2; unclear D gene. The germline V gene has CDR1 KGHSY and CDR2 FQNENV. The CDR3 sequence is 13 residues long. V lost 0 bases and J lost 7, with 9 bases in between. Looking up the rest from reference TRBV16 and TRBJ1-2 gives the full variable domain: GEEVAQTPKHLVRGEGQKAKLYCAPIKGHSYVFWYQQVLKNEFKFLISFQNENVFDETGMPKERFSAKCLPNSPCSLEIQATKLEDSAVYFCASSQSLDFGYTFGSGTRLTVV.

V and J are TRBV10-3 and TRBJ2-2; possibly TRBD1 for D (6 bases). V lost 10 bases to trimming and J lost 1 base, with 13 bases between them. The germline V gene encodes CDR1 ENHRY and CDR2 SYGVKD. CDR3 length: 14 residues. The CDR3, as DNA: TGTGCCAGTATACAGGGATGGAACACCGGGGAGCTGTTTTTT. Its translation is CASIQGWNTGELFF.

The chain combines TRBV5-8 with TRBJ2-1, with D perhaps TRBD2 (5 bases). Germline-derived CDR1 and CDR2 are SGHTS and YDEGEE. There are 13 residues in the CDR3. Trimming took 7 bases from V and 7 from J, leaving 15 bases between them. This CDR3 is CASGQELGNEQFF. The CDR3 nucleotides read TGTGCCAGCGGCCAAGAACTAGGTAATGAGCAGTTCTTC.